The 13 T cell receptor beta chains below were found in one sample sequenced in a study of blood T cells in healthy people across ages. It was with a sample-barcoded 5' primer and a J-beta primer mix that a second PCR of roughly 6 to 11 cycles was run. TCRdb re-called the 5' RACE reads with MiXCR, one entry per CDR3 protein. The sample records approximately 600,000 distinct CDR3 sequences, 58% being singletons. The sequenced material came from blood. Source of these receptors: a man aged 55 to 69 in good health.

This clonotype was picked up a small number of times. This chain joins TRBV6-6 and TRBJ2-5, with TRBD1 matching 7 bases. There are 14 residues in the CDR3. With V trimmed by 6 bases and J by 5 bases, 9 bases remained unmatched. CDR1 and CDR2 (germline): MNHNY, SVGAGI (reference sequence). CDR3 region: CASSLTGYGETQYF. CDR3 in DNA: TGTGCCAGCAGCTTGACAGGGTACGGGGAGACCCAGTACTTC.

V usage is TRBV4-1 and J usage is TRBJ1-1; 8 nucleotides align to TRBD1. The CDR3 consists of 16 residues. CDR1 is MGHRA and CDR2 is YSYEKL in the germline V gene. V gave up 3 bases and J gave up 1 base; unmatched junction bases: 7. The CDR3 protein is CASSQFGQGSNTEAFF. CDR3 bases: TGCGCCAGCAGCCAGTTCGGACAGGGATCGAACACTGAAGCTTTCTTT.

The chain uses TRBV6-1 and TRBJ1-1; no definite D call. Looked up from germline, CDR1 is MNHNS and CDR2 is SASEGT. The CDR3 runs 15 residues. Trimming left V 2 bases short and J 4 bases short, with 14 bases between. CDR3 coding DNA: TGTGCCAGCAGTGAAAGGCCCGAGGGAGCCACTGAAGCTTTCTTT. Protein sequence: CASSERPEGATEAFF.

This chain connects TRBV5-1 to TRBJ2-7; D perhaps matches TRBD1 (6 bases). This CDR3 has 16 amino acids. V lost 0 bases to trimming and J lost 7 bases, with 20 bases between them. Per germline, CDR1 SGHRS and CDR2 YFSETQ. In DNA form, the CDR3 reads TGCGCCAGCAGCTTGGGTGGGGGCCAGTCCTCCAATGAGCAGTACTTC. It is translated as CASSLGGGQSSNEQYF.

The table lists this clonotype with a few counts. The J gene is TRBJ2-7, the V gene TRBV4-2; perhaps TRBD1 as D (7 bases). CDR3 length: 14 amino acids. V lost 6 bases to trimming and J lost 6 bases, with 18 bases between them. From germline, CDR1 is LGHNA and CDR2 YNFKEQ. The DNA for the CDR3 is TGTGCCAGCAGGGGGGGACAGACGACGTCCGAGCAGTACTTC. This translates into CASRGGQTTSEQYF.

The chain carries TRBV7-9 and TRBJ2-7; maybe TRBD2 (6 bases). The V gene lost 1 base and the J gene lost 0 bases, with 19 bases spanning the gap. Looked up from germline, CDR1 is SEHNR and CDR2 is FQNEAQ (reference sequence). The CDR3 runs to 18 residues. The CDR3 DNA reads as TGTGCCAGCAGCTTAGACCTTGGGGAGGCCTCGAGCTCCTACGAGCAGTACTTC. This sequence encodes CASSLDLGEASSSYEQYF.

The genes are TRBV7-2 and TRBJ1-1; D unclear. This CDR3 is 13 amino acids long. V was clipped by 4 bases and J by 7 bases, with 13 bases between them. Germline-derived CDR1 and CDR2 are SGHTA and FQGNSA. CDR3 DNA: TGTGCCAGCAGCTCATTAGGACGGAGTGAAGCTTTCTTT. Translating gives CASSSLGRSEAFF. Complete variable domain (other parts from reference TRBV7-2 and TRBJ1-1): GAGVSQSPSNKVTEKGKDVELRCDPISGHTALYWYRQSLGQGLEFLIYFQGNSAPDKSGLPSDRFSAERTGGSVSTLTIQRTQQEDSAVYLCASSSLGRSEAFFGQGTRLTVV.

This chain joins TRBV5-1 and TRBJ2-7; no clear D. The CDR3 sequence is 14 residues long. Trimming removed 0 bases from V and 0 bases from J, with 7 bases in between. The V gene's germline CDR1 is SGHRS and CDR2 YFSETQ. CDR3 coding DNA: TGCGCCAGCAGCTTGGAGGCCCACTCCTACGAGCAGTACTTC. Its protein is CASSLEAHSYEQYF.

V is TRBV7-6 and J is TRBJ2-7; D remains ambiguous. The CDR3 covers 14 residues. CDR1 and CDR2 from the germline V gene are SGHVS and FNYEAQ. Trimming removed 1 base from V and 6 bases from J, with 13 bases in between. The CDR3 DNA reads TGTGCCAGCAGCTTAGGAGCTCTACCGGGCGAGCAGTACTTC. Protein: CASSLGALPGEQYF.

The chain couples TRBV29-1 to TRBJ1-2; D ambiguous. V gave up 5 bases and J gave up 8 bases, with 12 bases separating them. CDR3 size: 11 residues. Germline CDR1 and CDR2: SQVTM and ANQGSEA. This CDR3 is CSVRRQEGYTF. CDR3 sequence (DNA): TGCAGCGTTCGAAGACAAGAGGGCTACACCTTC.

The sample holds a few counts of this clonotype. This chain uses TRBV7-2 with TRBJ2-7; 7 positions agree with TRBD1. The CDR3 consists of 17 residues. In germline, CDR1 is SGHTA, CDR2 FQGNSA. V shed 5 bases, J shed 1 base, and the junction held 14 bases outside the gene matches. The CDR3 DNA is TGTGCCAGCAGCCCCCAACCCGGGACAGTTTTTTCCTACGAGCAGTACTTC. Residues: CASSPQPGTVFSYEQYF.

The chain is built from TRBV10-3 and TRBJ2-5; a possible D gene is TRBD1 (5 bases). The CDR3 is 13 residues long. The germline gives CDR1 ENHRY, CDR2 SYGVKD. With 9 bases removed from V and 4 bases from J, the gap between germline ends came to 15 bases. The CDR3 bases are TGTGCCATGGCCGACACAGGAGCAGAGACCCAGTACTTC. It translates to CAMADTGAETQYF.

The chain combines TRBV4-2 with TRBJ2-3, with 11 nucleotides matching TRBD2. This CDR3 is 18 amino acids long. V shed 1 base and J 2 bases; nucleotides not matched to a gene: 8. The germline CDR1 and CDR2 sequences are LGHNA and YNFKEQ. CDR3 protein: CASSQVYTSGGITDTQYF. Written as DNA, the CDR3 is TGTGCCAGCAGCCAAGTCTACACTAGCGGGGGTATCACAGATACGCAGTATTTT.